This T cell receptor beta chain was recorded in a study of cytomegalovirus exposure and HLA in healthy donors. In the PCR, 60 Vbeta and 13 Jbeta primers were used. Profiling relied on immunoSEQ multiplex PCR, and the TCRdb table lists in-frame clones only, not all of them. The sample lists tens of thousands of clones; roughly 76% were seen once. The CDR3 spans 13 residues. V was pared by 2 bases and J by 4 bases, with 7 bases between. The germline V gene has CDR1 SGHVS and CDR2 FNYEAQ. Findings and limits, study-wide: It has been reported that TCR beta sequences accurately predicted the HLA-A and HLA-B alleles of most subjects. The study labeled fewer than 200 TCR beta chains cytomegalovirus-associated. In a later analysis, donors in an Asian-associated ancestry cluster reportedly had fewer N-insertions in productive TCRs than the cohort mean. Prior analysis indicated that the majority of TCR beta V segments exhibited productivity approximately 90% or approximately 30% of the time.

Comments on this clone: Its antigen is as yet unknown.

The sequenced material came from PBMCs. V and J are TRBV7-6 and TRBJ2-3; D unclear. The sequence came from a woman aged 30 to 39 in good health and CMV-seronegative. CDR3 protein: CASSLSPADTQYF. DNA for the CDR3: TGTGCCAGCAGCTTATCCCCCGCAGATACGCAGTATTTT.